The rows below give T cell receptor beta chains drawn from one sample of a study of cytomegalovirus exposure and HLA in healthy donors. Method: immunoSEQ multiplex PCR; TCRdb's copy keeps in-frame clones and lacks some. The sample carries approximately 190,000 clones, 87% recorded once. Sample: PBMCs. Every receptor here comes from a man in his thirties or forties in good health and CMV-seronegative. CDR3s include the opening cysteine and the closing phenylalanine or tryptophan. Expanded clones get a size class; other rows say once, few or many, or leave the size out.

v_call clone_size cdr3_aa
TRBV11-2 . CASSPPFSGLGAYEQYF
TRBV28 . CASSLGGGAGGEKLFF
TRBV30 . CAWQGSSYNSPLHF
TRBV4-2 . CASSQESSGSYNEQFF
TRBV5-6 . CASSLVQTYEQYF
TRBV18 . CASSPQEGETQYF
TRBV5-4 . CASSEQGAGGADEQFF
TRBV2 . CAMRDRAGNEQYF
TRBV5-8 . CASSSPGSGGYGYTF
TRBV5-4 . CASRGQGVSYNEQFF
TRBV10-3 few CATRTSGDTKTQYF
TRBV7-2 . CASSQQGPLVNTEAFF
TRBV5-4 . CASSRRTGQTPYEQYF
TRBV4-2 . CASSQDRDRVETQYF
TRBV4-1 . CASSQDDLEVNYGYTF
TRBV6-5 . CASRETGRNYGYTF
TRBV19 . CASSVPRRGKLDNQPQHF
TRBV18 . CASSPDRGDEQYF
TRBV5-1 . CASSFTGDTEAFF
TRBV19 . CASRTGGATLYGYTF
TRBV18 . CASGGQSNTGELFF
TRBV5-1 . CASSLRPTSGGETQYF
TRBV5-1 once CASSEQTSSGSWFF
TRBV28 . CASSLINAAFF
TRBV27 . CASSLVRSSYEQYF
TRBV27 . CASSQREGSNEQFF
TRBV27 . CASSFRGRADTQYF
TRBV7-9 . CASSLAYSPSEWNEQFF
TRBV7-2 . CASRVGQNQPQHF
TRBV18 . CASSPGTGGNEQFF
TRBV18 . CASSPPTLYEQYF
TRBV12-5 . CASPGSGGMETQYF
TRBV5-4 . CASSAPGTGVNYEQYF
TRBV13 . CASRKPGTGLNEQFF
TRBV5-4 . CASSSQLPTSTDTQYF